This entry lists 8 T cell receptor beta chains sequenced from one sample in a study of T cell responses to AZD1222 COVID-19 vaccine. TCRdb's copy holds only in-frame clones and misses some; the assay was immunoSEQ multiplex PCR. The repertoire holds 35,000 to 50,000 clones, with about 80% as singletons. Sample: peripheral blood, taken 28 days after the second dose of the MenACWY control vaccine. The receptor source for this set is an adult who received the MenACWY meningococcal vaccine as a control.

This sequence joins TRBV6-5 and TRBJ2-1, with a weak D call TRBD2 (5 bases). Trimming cost V 4 bases and J 9 bases, with 10 bases left between them. The germline CDR1 and CDR2 sequences are MNHEY and SVGAGI. The CDR3 is made up of 12 amino acids. CDR3: CASSWPEGEQFF. As DNA, the CDR3 is TGTGCCAGCAGTTGGCCAGAGGGTGAGCAGTTCTTC.

The chain uses TRBV7-9 and TRBJ1-6, with TRBD1 matching 8 bases. The CDR3 runs to 16 residues. Germline-derived CDR1 and CDR2 are SEHNR and FQNEAQ (reference sequence). The trim removed 6 bases at V and 7 bases at J, leaving 11 bases unmatched. This CDR3 reads CASSYAATGVNSPLHF. In DNA form, the CDR3 reads TGTGCCAGCAGTTACGCCGCGACAGGGGTGAATTCACCCCTCCACTTT.

The CDR3 protein is CSASSLAGSYNEQFF. The CDR3 region has the DNA TGCAGTGCTAGTAGCCTAGCGGGGTCCTACAATGAGCAGTTCTTC. The V call is TRBV20-1, the J call TRBJ2-1; 9 bases align to TRBD2. Trimming removed 3 bases from V and 1 base from J; junction bases left unmatched: 4. Per the germline V gene, CDR1 is DFQATT and CDR2 is SNEGSKA (reference sequence). This CDR3 is 15 amino acids long.

The rearrangement links TRBV10-1 to TRBJ2-1; 7 positions match TRBD1. CDR1 is WNHNN, CDR2 SYGVQD, per germline (reference sequence). The CDR3 totals 12 residues. J lost 8 bases, V lost 7 bases, and 5 bases had no gene match. CDR3 nucleotides: TGCGCCAGCAATAGACAGGGCGATGAGCAGTTCTTC. The encoded protein is CASNRQGDEQFF.

The chain links TRBV9 to TRBJ2-3, with D perhaps being TRBD1 or TRBD2 (6 bases each). The CDR3 extends over 15 amino acids. Germline CDR1 reads SGDLS; CDR2 reads YYNGEE. V was pared by 3 bases and J by 0 bases, with 11 bases between. CDR3 in DNA: TGTGCCAGCAGCGCACAGGGAGGTAGCACAGATACGCAGTATTTT. Translated, it gives CASSAQGGSTDTQYF. Full variable domain (outside the CDR3, taken from reference TRBV9 and TRBJ2-3): DSGVTQTPKHLITATGQRVTLRCSPRSGDLSVYWYQQSLDQGLQFLIQYYNGEERAKGNILERFSAQQFPDLHSELNLSSLELGDSALYFCASSAQGGSTDTQYFGPGTRLTVL.

The chain has TRBV7-9 and TRBJ2-1; tentatively, D is TRBD1 (6 bases). Germline V gene lookup returns CDR1 SEHNR and CDR2 FQNEAQ (reference sequence). V was trimmed by 5 bases and J by 6 bases, leaving 17 bases between them. The CDR3 has 15 amino acids. The CDR3: CASSQYRQVFNEQFF. The CDR3 DNA is TGTGCCAGCAGCCAATATCGACAGGTTTTCAATGAGCAGTTCTTC.

This clone has only a few counts. The chain links TRBV15 to TRBJ1-2, with TRBD1 identical over 8 bases. In germline, CDR1 is LNHNV, CDR2 YYDKDF (reference sequence). Trimming cost V 0 bases and J 6 bases; bases outside gene matches: 9. The CDR3 has 16 residues. Written as DNA, the CDR3 is TGTGCCACCAGCAGAGATCAAGGTCCAGGGGGCGATGGCTACACCTTC. This translates into CATSRDQGPGGDGYTF.

This chain's CDR3 is CASSQGATEAFF. In DNA, the CDR3 is TGTGCCAGCAGCCAGGGGGCGACTGAAGCTTTCTTT. V gene TRBV3-1 (or the pseudogene TRBV3-2) combines with J gene TRBJ1-1; D is perhaps TRBD1 (6 bases). Germline CDR1 and CDR2: LGHDT and YNNKEL (reference sequence). Trimming took off 3 bases at V and 5 bases at J, with 7 bases between the two ends. The CDR3 has 12 residues.